This T cell receptor beta chain came from a study of T cells after yellow fever vaccination. Study results and limitations: Booster samples showed a return of most primary-vaccination clones (roughly 96% CD4, over 70% CD8).

A process of 5'RACE template switching, which added a universal primer site and UMIs, was used to make TCR cDNA. TCRdb processed the 5' RACE reads anew with MiXCR; each CDR3 protein has one entry. Of over 200,000 distinct CDR3 sequences detected, 5.5% to 8.5% appear once; the ten largest clones hold about 0.95%. This clonotype was recorded a few times. Its target is not known. The CDR3 runs 16 residues. Trimming took 0 bases from V and 1 from J, leaving 10 bases between them. In germline, CDR1 is LGHNA, CDR2 YNFKEQ. This clonotype was obtained from a man aged 25-45 years who received the YFV17D yellow fever vaccine. The specimen was CD4+ T cells sorted from PBMCs, collected on the day of the yellow fever booster vaccination. The gene calls are TRBV4-2 and TRBJ2-1, with D possibly TRBD2 on 5 matching bases. The CDR3 region is CASSQDLRASYNEQFF. DNA for the CDR3: TGTGCCAGCAGCCAAGACTTGCGGGCGTCCTACAATGAGCAGTTCTTC.